This TCR beta chain was recovered during a study of T cells expressing NK-cell markers. Study in general: Repertoires of TCR beta were obtained from T cells sorted as CD3+CD56+NKG2C+, CD3+CD56+NKG2C- and CD3+CD56-NKG2C+.

Study-level results: CD8+ T cells in a handful of donors included dominant NKG2C+ clonotypes at 1.0-7.0%.

One entry per CDR3 protein, without DNA, is what TCRdb gives after re-calling the 5' RACE reads. The data show more than 90,000 distinct CDR3 sequences, and the top ten clones hold roughly 20%. As for this clonotype: What it binds is not known.

The CDR3 is 15 residues long. Per the germline V gene, CDR1 is MNHEY and CDR2 is SVGAGI. The sequencing input was blood T cells: a sorted CD56 or NKG2C T cell subset, CD4+ or CD8+ T cells, or bulk PBMC T cells (not recorded which). The chain links TRBV6-5 to TRBJ2-1; the TCRdb D gene call, TRBD2, has no DNA to confirm it. The source is a woman between 18 and 70 years old in good health. CDR3 protein: CASSTSGDYIGEQFF.